The rows below give T cell receptor beta chains drawn from one sample of a study of Ad26.COV2.S vaccination and SARS-CoV-2 variants. Sequencing was performed with immunoSEQ multiplex PCR; in TCRdb, only in-frame clones are kept and a portion is missing. Of some 250,000 clones detected, over 75% appear once; the ten largest clones hold 9.5% to 12%. The sequencing used peripheral blood, collected in a trial of Ad26.COV2.S vaccine versus placebo. The source is a person between 18 and 60 years old who received the Ad26.COV2.S COVID-19 vaccine or a placebo. CDR3s include the opening cysteine and the closing phenylalanine or tryptophan. Only some rows state a clone size, as once, few, many or a class for expanded clones.

V: TRBV29-1; size: NA; J: TRBJ2-1; CDR3: CSGTGQGVTNEQFF
V: TRBV24-1; size: NA; J: TRBJ1-5; CDR3: CATSQTGNNQPQHF
V: TRBV2; size: NA; J: TRBJ2-1; CDR3: CASRLGGASGDNEQFF
V: TRBV28; size: NA; J: TRBJ1-6; CDR3: CASRKGAFRNSPLHF
V: TRBV3-1/TRBV3-2; size: NA; J: TRBJ2-2; CDR3: CASSQDLLTNTGELFF
V: TRBV6-2/TRBV6-3; size: NA; J: TRBJ1-2; CDR3: CASSLRGEWNGYTF
V: TRBV28; size: NA; J: TRBJ1-1; CDR3: CASRGTGSMNTEAFF
V: TRBV19; size: NA; J: TRBJ2-1; CDR3: CASSISIGRTGLAANNEQFF
V: TRBV18; size: NA; J: TRBJ1-1; CDR3: CATTPLNTEAFF
V: TRBV7-2; size: few; J: TRBJ1-2; CDR3: CASSLGRGLNYGYTF
V: TRBV24-1; size: NA; J: TRBJ2-5; CDR3: CATSDRDRGRTRETQYF
V: TRBV9; size: NA; J: TRBJ2-1; CDR3: CASSGHDSSYNEQFF
V: TRBV9; size: NA; J: TRBJ2-7; CDR3: CASSVGAGDEQYF
V: TRBV5-6; size: NA; J: TRBJ1-2; CDR3: CASNNADRGYHGYTF
V: TRBV7-9; size: NA; J: TRBJ2-5; CDR3: CASSHGTSGSTRETQYF
V: TRBV19; size: NA; J: TRBJ2-1; CDR3: CASSSPGLKNEQFF